Sequencing of this T cell receptor (beta chain) was carried out in a study of shared clonotypes between healthy human individuals. The wider study: Serving as donors were two women and three men, whose ages spanned 18 to 49. Study results and limitations: Incompleteness in sorted-subset sequencing, despite large depth, was shown by rarefaction. Around 5.4% of naive CD4 clonotypes were common to a few donors.

For this clone: Its target is unknown.

Sequencing was performed with immunoSEQ multiplex PCR; in TCRdb, only in-frame clones are kept and a portion is missing. Of more than 900,000 clones in the sample, 75% to 80% were seen once. Splitting of CD4+ cells produced CD45RA+ naive and CD45RA-negative memory subsets. Germline CDR1 MNHEY, CDR2 SMNVEV (reference sequence). This CDR3 is built from 14 residues. Trimming cost V 7 bases and J 0 bases, with 10 bases left between them. The source of this sequence is a man aged 18 to 29 in good health. Some clones in this sample may be carry-over from other donors' samples. V and J are TRBV27 and TRBJ2-1; D is undetermined. The specimen sequenced was memory CD4+ T cells from PBMCs. Subset given: CD45RA-negative fraction. In DNA, the CDR3 is TGTGCCAGCACCCCCCTAGGCTCCTACAATGAGCAGTTCTTC. Its translation: CASTPLGSYNEQFF.